This T cell receptor beta chain was sequenced for a study of early T cells in non-severe SARS-CoV-2 infection. Across the whole study: Sequencing targeted bulk RNA from unsorted whole blood, leaving chains unpaired.

Trimming took off 5 bases at V and 5 bases at J, with 21 bases between the two ends. There are 16 residues in the CDR3. Germline CDR1 and CDR2: SGHVS and FNYEAQ. This clonotype was seen repeatedly, ten times or more. The library protocol tagged individual cDNA molecules with unique molecular identifiers. In TCRdb, the 5' RACE reads were re-called with MiXCR into one record per CDR3 protein. The table has some 91,000 distinct CDR3 sequences, less than 15% seen once. The J gene is TRBJ1-2, the V gene TRBV7-6; tentative D call: TRBD1 (5 bases). The sequencing sample was made of whole blood. The TCR originated in an adult who was a healthcare worker with PCR-confirmed SARS-CoV-2 infection or an uninfected control (not recorded which). CDR3 in DNA: TGTGCCAGCAGCCCAATAATTCCGGGACTGAGATATGGCTACACCTTC. Translation: CASSPIIPGLRYGYTF.